This is a list of T cell receptor beta chains from one sample in a study of T cell responses to AZD1222 COVID-19 vaccine. Using immunoSEQ multiplex PCR, the repertoire was profiled, and TCRdb retains in-frame clones only, with some absent. The profile shows tens of thousands of clones, approximately 84% of them singletons. Sequences were derived from peripheral blood, sampled on day 0 of AZD1222 vaccination. Receptors originate from an adult in good health. Both conserved end residues are part of each CDR3. The D gene is left open where the match is weak. Rows may omit the clone size; those that give it use once, few, many or a size class.

j_call d_call clone_size v_call cdr3_nt cdr3_aa
TRBJ1-1 NA NA TRBV5-4 TGTGCCAGCAGCTTGGGGGGAGGCCGCGGCACTGAAGCTTTCTTT CASSLGGGRGTEAFF
TRBJ1-1 NA NA TRBV5-4 TGTGCCAGCAGCTACGATACGAACACTGAAGCTTTCTTT CASSYDTNTEAFF
TRBJ2-2 NA NA TRBV7-3 TGTGCCAGCAGCTTTACCGGTGACACCGGGGAGCTGTTTTTT CASSFTGDTGELFF
TRBJ1-1 NA NA TRBV13 TGTGCCAGCAGCTTGCGAAAGTGGCAGGGTTCTCACACTGAAGCTTTCTTT CASSLRKWQGSHTEAFF
TRBJ2-5 TRBD1 NA TRBV6-5 TGTGCCAGCAGTTACTCGACAGGGGACCAAGAGACCCAGTACTTC CASSYSTGDQETQYF
TRBJ1-2 NA NA TRBV19 TGTGCCACCGGACGGAACTATGGCTACACCTTC CATGRNYGYTF
TRBJ1-2 NA NA TRBV28 TGTGCCAGCAGTCCCACCGACGAGGGGCCTAACTATGGCTACACCTTC CASSPTDEGPNYGYTF
TRBJ2-7 NA few TRBV7-8 TGTGCCAGCAGCTTATGGGGCACCTACGAGCAGTACTTC CASSLWGTYEQYF
TRBJ2-5 NA NA TRBV28 TGTGCCAGCACCCCGCTACCGGGGGAGACCCAGTACTTC CASTPLPGETQYF
TRBJ2-6 TRBD2 NA TRBV2 TGTGCCAGCGCCAGACTAGCGGGGGCCGGCTCTGGGGCCAACGTCCTGACTTTC CASARLAGAGSGANVLTF
TRBJ1-2 NA once TRBV11-2 TGTGCCAGCAGCCGCGTCTATGGCTACACCTTC CASSRVYGYTF
TRBJ2-5 NA once TRBV3-1/TRBV3-2 TGTGCCAGCAGCCCTTCCGAGGGGGGCGCGGAGACCCAGTACTTC CASSPSEGGAETQYF
TRBJ2-1 NA NA TRBV7-6 TGTGCCAGCAGCTTAAGAACCTCCCACCACAATGAGCAGTTCTTC CASSLRTSHHNEQFF
TRBJ2-1 TRBD2 NA TRBV7-3 TGTGCCAGCAGCTTAGCTAGCGGCAATGAGCAGTTCTTC CASSLASGNEQFF
TRBJ2-6 TRBD1 NA TRBV23-1 TGCGCCAGCAGTCAAGAGGAGACAGGGCCTAGCTCTGGGGCCAACGTCCTGACTTTC CASSQEETGPSSGANVLTF
TRBJ2-7 NA NA TRBV3-1/TRBV3-2 TGTGCCAGCAGCCAAGGGGGGAGATCCTACGAGCAGTACTTC CASSQGGRSYEQYF
TRBJ2-7 TRBD2 NA TRBV7-6 TGTGCCAGCAGCTTAGGGGGGGGGACTAGTTCCTACGAGCAGTACTTC CASSLGGGTSSYEQYF
TRBJ1-2 TRBD1 NA TRBV5-1 TGCGCCAGCAGCCCCAGCCGAAGAACCGGGACAGAGAAAAACTATGGCTACACCTTC CASSPSRRTGTEKNYGYTF
TRBJ2-1 NA many TRBV5-7 TGTGCCAGCAGCTTGTGGTCACCCCGACTTCGAGATCACAATGAGCAGTTCTTC CASSLWSPRLRDHNEQFF
TRBJ2-1 NA NA TRBV19 TGTGCCAGTAGTATTCGGGCAGAGCGGGACAATGAGCAGTTCTTC CASSIRAERDNEQFF
TRBJ2-5 NA NA TRBV21-1 TGTGCCAGCAGCAAAGAAGAGAGACAAAGTCGGTCACAAGAGACCCAGTACTTC CASSKEERQSRSQETQYF
TRBJ1-1 NA NA TRBV4-2 TGTGCCAGCAGCCAAGCGAGGACAGCGACTGAAGCTTTCTTT CASSQARTATEAFF
TRBJ2-1 NA NA TRBV29-1 TGCAGCGTTGTAGTGCCACCCCACAATGAGCAGTTCTTC CSVVVPPHNEQFF
TRBJ2-7 TRBD2 NA TRBV3-1/TRBV3-2 TGTGCCAGCAGCGGGACTAGCGGGAGCTACGAGCAGTACTTC CASSGTSGSYEQYF
TRBJ2-7 NA NA TRBV7-9 TGTGCCAGCAGCTTCCAGGGGACGAGCTCCTACGAGCAGTACTTC CASSFQGTSSYEQYF
TRBJ1-2 NA few TRBV27 TGTGCCAGCAGTTTAACTGCCCCCGTGGTGGGGAGCTATGGCTACACCTTC CASSLTAPVVGSYGYTF
TRBJ1-6 NA NA TRBV14 TGTGCCAGCAGCCATTTTAATTCACCCCTCCACTTT CASSHFNSPLHF
TRBJ1-2 NA NA TRBV28 TGTGCCAGCAGTGAGGGGCCAGGTAACTATGGCTACACCTTC CASSEGPGNYGYTF